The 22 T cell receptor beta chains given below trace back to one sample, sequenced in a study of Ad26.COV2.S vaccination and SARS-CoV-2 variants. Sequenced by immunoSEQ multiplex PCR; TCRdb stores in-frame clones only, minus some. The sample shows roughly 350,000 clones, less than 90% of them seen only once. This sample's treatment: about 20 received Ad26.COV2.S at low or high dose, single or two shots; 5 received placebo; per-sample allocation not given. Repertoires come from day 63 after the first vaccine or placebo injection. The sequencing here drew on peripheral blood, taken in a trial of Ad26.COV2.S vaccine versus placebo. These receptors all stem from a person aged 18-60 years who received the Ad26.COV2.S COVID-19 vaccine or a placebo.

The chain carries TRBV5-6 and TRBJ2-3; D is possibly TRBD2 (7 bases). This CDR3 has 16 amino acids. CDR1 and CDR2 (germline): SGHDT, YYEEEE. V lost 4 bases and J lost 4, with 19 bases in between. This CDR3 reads CASSNFRGEGPDTQYF. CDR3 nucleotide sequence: TGTGCCAGCAGCAACTTTAGGGGGGAGGGCCCAGATACGCAGTATTTT.

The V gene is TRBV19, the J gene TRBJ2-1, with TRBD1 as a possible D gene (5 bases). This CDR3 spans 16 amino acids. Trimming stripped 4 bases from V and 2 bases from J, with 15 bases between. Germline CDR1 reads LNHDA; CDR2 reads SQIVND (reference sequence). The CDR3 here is CASSRMTETPYNEQFF. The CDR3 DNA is TGTGCCAGTAGTAGGATGACAGAAACTCCCTACAATGAGCAGTTCTTC.

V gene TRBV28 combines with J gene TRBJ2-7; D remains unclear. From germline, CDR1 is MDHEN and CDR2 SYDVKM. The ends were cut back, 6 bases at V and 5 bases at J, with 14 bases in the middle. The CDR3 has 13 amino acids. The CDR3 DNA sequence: TGTGCCAGCAGACTGGGTTATGGCAACGAGCAGTACTTC. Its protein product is CASRLGYGNEQYF.

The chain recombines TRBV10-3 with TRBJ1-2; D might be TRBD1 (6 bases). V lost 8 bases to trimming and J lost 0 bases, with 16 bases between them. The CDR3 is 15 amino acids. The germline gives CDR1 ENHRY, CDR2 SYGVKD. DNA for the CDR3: TGTGCCATCCGGTCTGGGGACACCTCTAACTATGGCTACACCTTC. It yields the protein CAIRSGDTSNYGYTF.

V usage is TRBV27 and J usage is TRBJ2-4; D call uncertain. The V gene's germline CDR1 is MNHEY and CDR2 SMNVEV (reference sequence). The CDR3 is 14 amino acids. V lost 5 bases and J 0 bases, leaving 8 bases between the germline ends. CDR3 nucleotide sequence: TGTGCCAGCAGTCCCCCCGGAGCCAAAAACATTCAGTACTTC. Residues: CASSPPGAKNIQYF.

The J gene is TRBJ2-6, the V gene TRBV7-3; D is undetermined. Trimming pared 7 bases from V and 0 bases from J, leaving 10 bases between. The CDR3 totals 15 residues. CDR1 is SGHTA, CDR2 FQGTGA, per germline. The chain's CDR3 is CASMDRSSGANVLTF. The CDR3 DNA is TGTGCCAGCATGGACCGCAGCTCTGGGGCCAACGTCCTGACTTTC.

The CDR3 DNA follows: TGTGCCAGCAGCTCAGTAGATCTGGACAGGGGGGCCTCTGGAAACACCATATATTTT. Translated: CASSSVDLDRGASGNTIYF. J is TRBJ1-3 and V is TRBV5-6; 10 nucleotides agree with TRBD1. The CDR3 runs to 19 residues. Germline lookup yields CDR1 SGHDT and CDR2 YYEEEE. With V trimmed by 3 bases and J by 0 bases, 12 bases remained unmatched. The full variable domain, rest sourced from reference TRBV5-6 and TRBJ1-3, is DAGVTQSPTHLIKTRGQQVTLRCSPKSGHDTVSWYQQALGQGPQFIFQYYEEEERQRGNFPDRFSGHQFPNYSSELNVNALLLGDSALYLCASSSVDLDRGASGNTIYFGEGSWLTVV.

The CDR3 region is CASSHPDREENTF. In DNA form, the CDR3 reads TGCGCCAGCAGCCACCCGGACAGGGAGGAAAACACCTTC. The gene calls are TRBV5-1 and TRBJ1-2; 8 bases line up with TRBD1. Germline V gene lookup returns CDR1 SGHRS and CDR2 YFSETQ. The J segment lost 12 bases and the V segment lost 4 bases, leaving 11 bases of the junction unmatched. The CDR3 spans 13 residues.

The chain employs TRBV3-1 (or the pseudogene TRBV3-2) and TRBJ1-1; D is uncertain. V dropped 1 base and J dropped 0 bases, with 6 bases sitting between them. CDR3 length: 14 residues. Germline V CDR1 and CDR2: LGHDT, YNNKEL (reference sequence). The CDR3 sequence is CASSQAGLNTEAFF. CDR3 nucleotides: TGTGCCAGCAGCCAAGCGGGGTTGAACACTGAAGCTTTCTTT.

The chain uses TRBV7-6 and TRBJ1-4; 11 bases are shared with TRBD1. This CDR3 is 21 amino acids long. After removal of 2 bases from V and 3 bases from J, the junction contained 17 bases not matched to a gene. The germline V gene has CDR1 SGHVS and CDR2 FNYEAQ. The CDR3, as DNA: TGTGCCAGCAGCTTATTAGGATTGTTGGACAGGGGGCCTCCAGCTAATGAAAAACTGTTTTTT. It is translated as CASSLLGLLDRGPPANEKLFF. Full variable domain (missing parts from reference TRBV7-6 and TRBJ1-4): GAGVSQSPRYKVTKRGQDVALRCDPISGHVSLYWYRQALGQGPEFLTYFNYEAQQDKSGLPNDRFSAERPEGSISTLTIQRTEQRDSAMYRCASSLLGLLDRGPPANEKLFFGSGTQLSVL.

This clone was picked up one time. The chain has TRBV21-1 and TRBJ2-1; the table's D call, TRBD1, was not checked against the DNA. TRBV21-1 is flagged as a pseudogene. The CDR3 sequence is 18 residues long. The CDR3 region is CASSKRGIGTGDNNEQFF. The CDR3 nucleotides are TGTGCCAGCAGCAAGAGGGGGATCGGGACAGGGGATAACAATGAGCAGTTCTTC.

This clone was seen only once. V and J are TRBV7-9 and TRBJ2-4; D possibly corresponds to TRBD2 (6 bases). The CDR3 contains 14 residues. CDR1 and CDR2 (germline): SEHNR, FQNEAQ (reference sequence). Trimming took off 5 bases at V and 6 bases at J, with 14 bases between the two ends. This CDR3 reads CASSRHLGGNIQYF. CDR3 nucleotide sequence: TGTGCCAGCAGCCGGCACCTGGGGGGAAACATTCAGTACTTC.

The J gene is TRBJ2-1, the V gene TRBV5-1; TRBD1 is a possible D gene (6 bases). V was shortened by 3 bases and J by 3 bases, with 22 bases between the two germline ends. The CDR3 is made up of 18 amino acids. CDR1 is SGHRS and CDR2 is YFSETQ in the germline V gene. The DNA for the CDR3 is TGCGCCAGCAGCTGGGGCTCGGCTTCGGGACAACTCTACAATGAGCAGTTCTTC. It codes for CASSWGSASGQLYNEQFF.

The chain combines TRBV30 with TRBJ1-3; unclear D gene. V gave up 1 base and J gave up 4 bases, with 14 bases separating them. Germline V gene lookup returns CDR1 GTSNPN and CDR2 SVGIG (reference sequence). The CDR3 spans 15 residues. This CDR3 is CAWSATGLGGNTIYF. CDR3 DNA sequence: TGTGCCTGGAGTGCCACCGGGTTGGGAGGAAACACCATATATTTT.

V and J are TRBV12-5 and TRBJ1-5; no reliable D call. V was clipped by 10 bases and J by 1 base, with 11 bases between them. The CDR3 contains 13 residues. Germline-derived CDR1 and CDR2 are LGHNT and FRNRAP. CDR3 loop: CATNLDSNQPQHF. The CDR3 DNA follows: TGTGCTACCAACCTTGACAGCAATCAGCCCCAGCATTTT.

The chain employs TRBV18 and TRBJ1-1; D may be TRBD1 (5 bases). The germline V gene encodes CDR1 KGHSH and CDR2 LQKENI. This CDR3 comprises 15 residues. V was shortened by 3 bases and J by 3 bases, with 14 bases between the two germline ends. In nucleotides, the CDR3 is TGTGCCAGCTCACCGGGAGGGGCTTTCGACACTGAAGCTTTCTTT. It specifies CASSPGGAFDTEAFF.

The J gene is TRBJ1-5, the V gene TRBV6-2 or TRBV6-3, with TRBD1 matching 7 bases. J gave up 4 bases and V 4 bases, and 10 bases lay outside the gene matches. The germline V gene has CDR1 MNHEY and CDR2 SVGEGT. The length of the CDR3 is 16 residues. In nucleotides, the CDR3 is TGTGCCAGCAGTTGGAATTCCGGGACAGAAAATCAGCCCCAGCATTTT. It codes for CASSWNSGTENQPQHF.

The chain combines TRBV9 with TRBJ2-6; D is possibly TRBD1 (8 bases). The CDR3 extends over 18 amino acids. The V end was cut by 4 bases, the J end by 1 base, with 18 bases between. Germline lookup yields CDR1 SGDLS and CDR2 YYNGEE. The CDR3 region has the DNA TGTGCCAGCAGCCCCCAGGGGGCGGGAGTATCTGGGGCCAACGTCCTGACTTTC. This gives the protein CASSPQGAGVSGANVLTF.

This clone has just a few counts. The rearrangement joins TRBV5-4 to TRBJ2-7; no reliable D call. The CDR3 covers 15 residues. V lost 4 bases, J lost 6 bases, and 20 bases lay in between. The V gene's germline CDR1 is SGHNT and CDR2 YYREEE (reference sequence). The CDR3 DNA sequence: TGTGCCAGCAGCCCTGAAAGGGTTGGGTCGGGCGAGCAGTACTTC. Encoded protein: CASSPERVGSGEQYF.

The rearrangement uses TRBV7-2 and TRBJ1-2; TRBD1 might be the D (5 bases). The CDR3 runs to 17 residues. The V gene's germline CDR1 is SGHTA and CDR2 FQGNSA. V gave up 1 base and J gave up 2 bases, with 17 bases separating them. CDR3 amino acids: CASSLGGVEGANYGYTF. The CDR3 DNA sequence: TGTGCCAGCAGCTTAGGGGGGGTAGAAGGCGCCAACTATGGCTACACCTTC.

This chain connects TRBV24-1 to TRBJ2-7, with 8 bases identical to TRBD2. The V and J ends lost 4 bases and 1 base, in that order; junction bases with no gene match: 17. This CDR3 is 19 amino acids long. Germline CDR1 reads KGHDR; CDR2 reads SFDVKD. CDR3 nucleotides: TGTGCCACCAGTGAACCGCAGGGCGGGGGGCGGACGGGTTCCTACGAGCAGTACTTC. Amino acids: CATSEPQGGGRTGSYEQYF.

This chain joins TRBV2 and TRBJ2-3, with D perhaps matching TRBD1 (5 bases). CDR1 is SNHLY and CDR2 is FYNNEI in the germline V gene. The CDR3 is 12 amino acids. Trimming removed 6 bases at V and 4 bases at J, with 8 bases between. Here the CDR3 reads CASRTRADTQYF. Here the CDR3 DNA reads TGTGCCAGCAGGACCAGGGCAGATACGCAGTATTTT.